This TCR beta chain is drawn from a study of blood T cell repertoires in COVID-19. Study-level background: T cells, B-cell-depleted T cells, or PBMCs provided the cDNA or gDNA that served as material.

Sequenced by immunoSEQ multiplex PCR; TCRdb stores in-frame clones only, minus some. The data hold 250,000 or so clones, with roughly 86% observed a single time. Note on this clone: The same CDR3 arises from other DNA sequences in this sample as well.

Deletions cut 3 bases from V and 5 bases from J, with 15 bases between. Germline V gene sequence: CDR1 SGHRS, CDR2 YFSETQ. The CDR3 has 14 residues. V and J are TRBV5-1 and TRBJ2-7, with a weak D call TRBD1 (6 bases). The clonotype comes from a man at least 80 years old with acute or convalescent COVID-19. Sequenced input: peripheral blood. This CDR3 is CASSSLTGTDEQYF. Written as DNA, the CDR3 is TGCGCCAGCAGCTCTTTGACAGGCACAGACGAGCAGTACTTC.